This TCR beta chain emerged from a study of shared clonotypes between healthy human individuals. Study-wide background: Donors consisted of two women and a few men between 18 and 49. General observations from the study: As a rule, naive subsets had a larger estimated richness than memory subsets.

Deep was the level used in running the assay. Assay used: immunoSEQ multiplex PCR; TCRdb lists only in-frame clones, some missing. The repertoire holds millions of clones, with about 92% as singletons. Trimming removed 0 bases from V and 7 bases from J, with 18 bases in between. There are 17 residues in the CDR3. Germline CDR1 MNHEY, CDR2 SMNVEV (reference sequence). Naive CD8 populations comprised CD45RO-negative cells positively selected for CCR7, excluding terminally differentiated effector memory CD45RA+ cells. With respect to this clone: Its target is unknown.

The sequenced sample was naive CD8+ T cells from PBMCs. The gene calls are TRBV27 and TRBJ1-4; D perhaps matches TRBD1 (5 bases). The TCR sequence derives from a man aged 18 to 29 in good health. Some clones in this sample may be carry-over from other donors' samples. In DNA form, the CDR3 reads TGTGCCAGCAGTTTATCTAGTGATTGGGGCAGAAGTGAAAAACTGTTTTTT. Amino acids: CASSLSSDWGRSEKLFF.